These 10 T cell receptor beta chains were sequenced from one sample in a study of control samples from healthy donors and cancer patients. Only in-frame clones appear in the TCRdb table, and some are missing; sequencing was by immunoSEQ multiplex PCR. The sample lists about 28,000 clones, more than 75% seen once, with less than 2% in the top ten. The sample taken for sequencing was PBMCs. The origin of the receptors is a woman between 40 and 55 years old with lung cancer.

The chain has TRBV7-9 and TRBJ2-6; D uncertain. CDR3 length: 16 amino acids. V shed 4 bases and J shed 0 bases, with 10 bases lying between them. CDR1 is SEHNR and CDR2 is FQNEAQ in the germline V gene (reference sequence). CDR3 region: CASSSRRASGANVLTF. The CDR3 nucleotides are TGTGCCAGCAGCTCCCGCCGGGCCTCTGGGGCCAACGTCCTGACTTTC.

V usage is TRBV15 and J usage is TRBJ1-4; TRBD1 might be the D (5 bases). The germline CDR1 and CDR2 sequences are LNHNV and YYDKDF (reference sequence). The CDR3 has 15 residues. V lost 3 bases to trimming and J lost 4 bases, with 12 bases between them. The CDR3 coding sequence is TGTGCCACCAGCAGTCTCCGGGGCGGTAATGAAAAACTGTTTTTT. Translation gives CATSSLRGGNEKLFF.

A remark on this clone: In the same sample, other DNA sequences code for this CDR3. The chain is built from TRBV7-9 and TRBJ2-3; 13 nucleotides align to TRBD2. The length of the CDR3 is 14 residues. The V and J ends lost 11 bases and 2 bases, in that order; junction bases with no gene match: 4. Germline loops: CDR1 SEHNR, CDR2 FQNEAQ (reference sequence). The chain's CDR3 is CAGGTSGNTDTQYF. CDR3 bases: TGTGCCGGGGGGACTAGCGGGAACACAGATACGCAGTATTTT.

The chain employs TRBV6-5 and TRBJ2-3, with TRBD2 matching 9 bases. The CDR3 is 16 amino acids. Looked up from germline, CDR1 is MNHEY and CDR2 is SVGAGI. V gave up 0 bases and J gave up 2 bases; unmatched junction bases: 3. The CDR3 sequence: CASSYSSGGFTDTQYF. The CDR3 DNA sequence: TGTGCCAGCAGTTACTCGAGCGGGGGGTTCACAGATACGCAGTATTTT.

CDR3 loop: CASSLAVSGVSLYGYTF. The CDR3 bases are TGTGCCAGCAGCTTAGCGGTTTCAGGAGTCTCCCTGTATGGCTACACCTTC. V usage is TRBV7-8 and J usage is TRBJ1-2; D not resolved. V lost 0 bases and J 5 bases, leaving 19 bases between the germline ends. The CDR3 loop spans 17 amino acids. Germline CDR1 SGHVS, CDR2 FQNEAQ.

Only a few counts were recorded for this clone. This rearrangement joins TRBV30 to TRBJ1-4; D not certain. The CDR3 consists of 14 residues. CDR1 and CDR2 from the germline V gene are GTSNPN and SVGIG (reference sequence). V was pared by 2 bases and J by 5 bases, with 12 bases between. CDR3 loop: CAWSTKAGNEKLFF. The CDR3 DNA follows: TGTGCCTGGAGTACCAAAGCGGGCAATGAAAAACTGTTTTTT.

This clone was detected a few times. J is TRBJ2-7 and V is TRBV28; TRBD1 agrees at 8 bases. CDR1 MDHEN and CDR2 SYDVKM come from the germline V gene. This CDR3 region has 14 residues. V lost 6 bases and J lost 2; bases outside the gene matches: 6. The CDR3 DNA reads TGTGCCAGCAGGGGGGACAGGCCAACCTACGAGCAGTACTTC. Residues: CASRGDRPTYEQYF.

The V gene is TRBV29-1, the J gene TRBJ1-3, with D uncertain. The V and J ends lost 3 bases and 2 bases respectively, with 8 bases between them. Germline V CDR1 and CDR2: SQVTM, ANQGSEA. CDR3 length: 13 amino acids. For the CDR3, the DNA is TGCAGCGTTGACAGGTTAACTGGAAACACCATATATTTT. Translated: CSVDRLTGNTIYF. The full variable domain, its missing parts supplied by reference TRBV29-1 and TRBJ1-3, is SAVISQKPSRDICQRGTSLTIQCQVDSQVTMMFWYRQQPGQSLTLIATANQGSEATYESGFVIDKFPISRPNLTFSTLTVSNMSPEDSSIYLCSVDRLTGNTIYFGEGSWLTVV.

The gene calls are TRBV19 and TRBJ2-1, with D possibly matching TRBD1 (6 bases). Germline CDR1 is LNHDA and CDR2 is SQIVND (reference sequence). This CDR3 contains 14 residues. Trimming took off 6 bases at V and 3 bases at J, with 12 bases between the two ends. The CDR3 protein is CASRRTEDYNEQFF. In DNA, the CDR3 is TGTGCCAGTAGAAGGACAGAAGACTACAATGAGCAGTTCTTC.

The chain couples TRBV2 to TRBJ2-7; TRBD1 matches at 7 bases. Germline CDR1 and CDR2: SNHLY and FYNNEI. There are 14 residues in the CDR3. Unmatched junction bases numbered 8, after V lost 6 bases and J lost 3 bases. The CDR3: CASRPEGAGYEQYF. The CDR3 DNA reads as TGTGCCAGCAGGCCAGAGGGGGCGGGCTACGAGCAGTACTTC.